The rows below give T cell receptor beta chains drawn from one sample of a study of blood T cells in healthy people across ages. TCRdb analysed the 5' RACE reads with MiXCR anew, one entry per CDR3 protein. The table includes approximately 900,000 distinct CDR3 sequences, 25% to 30% detected once. The same data also contributed to another study, on T cells of mothers and their children.

Sequencing was done on a sample of blood. The receptor set was obtained from a woman in her thirties or forties in good health. The CDR3 runs from the conserved cysteine through the conserved F or W. A D gene is named only where the DNA matches it firmly. Clone size is not always given. Where it is, it says once, few, many or a class for expanded clones.

many,14,TRBD1,TRBV9,TRBJ1-2,CASNRDRGFYGYTF,TGTGCCAGCAACCGGGACAGAGGTTTCTATGGCTACACCTTC
NA,16,NA,TRBV5-1,TRBJ2-3,CASSFQGLTYTDTQYF,TGCGCCAGCAGCTTCCAAGGCCTGACTTACACAGATACGCAGTATTTT
NA,16,NA,TRBV4-1,TRBJ2-1,CASSQDWPGAGHEQFF,TGCGCCAGCAGCCAAGATTGGCCGGGAGCTGGGCATGAGCAGTTCTTC
NA,10,NA,TRBV29-1,TRBJ2-7,CSVGRDNGDF,TGCAGCGTTGGAAGAGATAATGGGGACTTC
few,14,TRBD1,TRBV7-6,TRBJ1-6,CASSARQGGSPLHF,TGTGCCAGCAGCGCCCGACAGGGCGGTTCACCCCTCCACTTT
NA,14,TRBD1,TRBV2,TRBJ2-5,CASRAGTEKETQYF,TGTGCCAGCAGAGCTGGGACAGAAAAAGAGACCCAGTACTTC
few,19,TRBD1,TRBV7-6,TRBJ1-1,CASSLARGQGATPNTEAFF,TGTGCCAGCAGCTTAGCGCGAGGGCAGGGGGCCACTCCGAACACTGAAGCTTTCTTT
many,14,TRBD2,TRBV20-1,TRBJ2-7,CSAPGLVTSYEQYF,TGCAGTGCCCCGGGACTAGTAACCTCCTACGAGCAGTACTTC
once,17,NA,TRBV7-9,TRBJ2-7,CASSPGRDGWAKDIRYF,TGTGCCAGCAGCCCCGGGCGGGACGGTTGGGCCAAAGACATTCGGTACTTC
once,11,NA,TRBV7-2,TRBJ1-1,CASSPQVGAFF,TGTGCCAGCAGCCCTCAGGTGGGGGCTTTCTTT
many,15,TRBD2,TRBV5-1,TRBJ2-1,CASSLETSGYNEQFF,TGCGCCAGCAGCTTGGAGACTAGCGGTTACAATGAGCAGTTCTTC
once,14,TRBD1,TRBV7-2,TRBJ1-4,CASSTDRGGEKLFF,TGTGCCAGCAGCACCGACAGGGGCGGCGAAAAACTGTTTTTT
NA,15,NA,TRBV5-1,TRBJ1-1,CASSAGGGRNTEAFF,TGCGCCAGCAGCGCGGGGGGAGGACGGAACACTGAAGCTTTCTTT
many,15,NA,TRBV11-2,TRBJ2-5,CASSRLLASQETQYF,TGTGCCAGCAGCCGCTTACTAGCTTCCCAAGAGACCCAGTACTTC
many,12,NA,TRBV29-1,TRBJ1-2,CSVRTVNYGYTF,TGCAGCGTAAGGACGGTTAACTATGGCTACACCTTC
NA,14,TRBD1,TRBV2,TRBJ1-1,CASSEDTGGSVAFF,TGTGCCAGCAGTGAAGACACAGGGGGCTCGGTAGCTTTCTTT
NA,15,NA,TRBV15,TRBJ1-4,CATSRDKGTNEKLFF,TGTGCCACCAGCAGAGATAAGGGGACTAATGAAAAACTGTTTTTT
once,15,NA,TRBV28,TRBJ2-2,CASSIPSGGTGELFF,TGTGCCAGCAGTATCCCCTCAGGGGGGACCGGGGAGCTGTTTTTT
NA,13,NA,TRBV6-6,TRBJ1-1,CASSYEGLTEAFF,TGTGCCAGCAGTTATGAGGGTCTCACTGAAGCTTTCTTT
many,13,NA,TRBV7-2,TRBJ2-1,CASSLQIYNEQFF,TGTGCCAGCAGCTTACAGATCTACAATGAGCAGTTCTTC
NA,14,TRBD1,TRBV28,TRBJ2-1,CASILGGGSSEQFF,TGTGCCAGCATCCTAGGGGGCGGCTCAAGTGAGCAGTTCTTC
NA,14,NA,TRBV12-3/TRBV12-4,TRBJ1-2,CAGSLGGLDYGYTF,TGTGCCGGCAGTTTAGGGGGTCTGGACTATGGCTACACCTTC
NA,14,NA,TRBV7-2,TRBJ1-2,CASSLEVASYGYTF,TGTGCCAGCAGCTTAGAGGTCGCTTCATATGGCTACACCTTC
few,14,TRBD1,TRBV20-1,TRBJ1-2,CSASDRAFAYGYTF,TGCAGTGCTTCCGACAGGGCCTTCGCCTATGGCTACACCTTC
NA,15,NA,TRBV28,TRBJ1-1,CASKDSENYGTEAFF,TGTGCCAGCAAGGACAGCGAGAACTATGGGACTGAAGCTTTCTTT
NA,13,NA,TRBV7-3,TRBJ1-2,CASSPQRGYGYTF,TGTGCCAGCAGCCCACAAAGGGGTTATGGCTACACCTTC
NA,15,TRBD2,TRBV6-4,TRBJ2-1,CASTRPGTSRNEQFF,TGTGCCAGCACGCGGCCAGGGACTAGCCGCAATGAGCAGTTCTTC
NA,15,TRBD1,TRBV20-1,TRBJ2-3,CSAIGQGVVADTQYF,TGCAGTGCTATAGGACAGGGGGTCGTCGCAGATACGCAGTATTTT
few,14,TRBD1,TRBV20-1,TRBJ1-6,CSAAPGTDNSPLHF,TGCAGTGCCGCACCCGGGACAGATAATTCACCCCTCCACTTT
many,16,NA,TRBV6-2/TRBV6-3,TRBJ1-2,CASSYSMVSGDYGYTF,TGTGCCAGCAGTTACTCAATGGTATCGGGGGACTATGGCTACACCTTC
few,13,NA,TRBV14,TRBJ2-7,CASSHDDMDEQYF,TGTGCCAGCAGCCATGACGACATGGACGAGCAGTACTTC
NA,16,TRBD1,TRBV7-9,TRBJ1-1,CASSSGQGRGNTEAFF,TGTGCCAGCAGCTCGGGACAGGGAAGAGGGAACACTGAAGCTTTCTTT
once,16,NA,TRBV9,TRBJ1-1,CASCVDQARSGTEAFF,TGTGCCAGCTGCGTAGACCAGGCCCGTTCGGGCACTGAAGCTTTCTTT
NA,15,NA,TRBV2,TRBJ2-3,CASSEGGTGTDTQYF,TGTGCCAGCAGTGAGGGGGGGACAGGCACAGATACGCAGTATTTT
few,14,NA,TRBV28,TRBJ2-5,CASSLRPYQETQYF,TGTGCCAGCAGTTTGAGACCTTACCAAGAGACCCAGTACTTC
NA,15,NA,TRBV5-1,TRBJ2-5,CASSSTSLTQETQYF,TGCGCCAGCAGCTCTACCAGCCTGACCCAAGAGACCCAGTACTTC
few,18,NA,TRBV6-1,TRBJ1-2,CASSEWGQGSPFSYSYTF,TGTGCCAGCAGTGAATGGGGGCAGGGCTCCCCTTTCTCGTATAGTTACACCTTC
many,15,TRBD2,TRBV6-1,TRBJ2-7,CASSDEGLVVGEQYF,TGTGCCAGCAGTGACGAGGGACTAGTCGTCGGCGAGCAGTACTTC
NA,14,NA,TRBV29-1,TRBJ2-7,CSVVPGRQDYEQYF,TGCAGCGTGGTACCAGGAAGACAGGACTACGAGCAGTACTTC
NA,12,NA,TRBV2,TRBJ2-7,CVSSVEHDEQYF,TGTGTCAGCAGTGTGGAACACGACGAGCAGTACTTC
few,13,NA,TRBV27,TRBJ2-3,CASTGQSTDTQYF,TGTGCCAGCACCGGACAAAGCACAGATACGCAGTATTTT
few,12,NA,TRBV3-1,TRBJ1-2,CASSLYRVGYTF,TGTGCCAGCAGCCTGTACAGGGTAGGCTACACCTTC
NA,15,NA,TRBV28,TRBJ2-7,CASSLWRLKGYEQYF,TGTGCCAGCAGTTTATGGAGGCTTAAGGGCTACGAGCAGTACTTC
NA,15,NA,TRBV7-2,TRBJ1-1,CASSSQMGGNTEAFF,TGTGCCAGCAGCTCCCAAATGGGAGGGAACACTGAAGCTTTCTTT
NA,17,TRBD1,TRBV28,TRBJ1-2,CASSQSGTGILVDGYTF,TGTGCCAGCAGCCAGAGCGGGACAGGGATTTTAGTGGATGGCTACACCTTC
few,16,TRBD1,TRBV9,TRBJ1-5,CASSLTGDSENQPQHF,TGTGCCAGCAGCCTAACGGGGGACAGCGAAAATCAGCCCCAGCATTTT
NA,17,TRBD2,TRBV2,TRBJ2-3,CASRAGLAGAYTDTQYF,TGTGCCAGCAGGGCGGGACTAGCGGGGGCCTACACAGATACGCAGTATTTT
NA,14,TRBD1,TRBV7-6,TRBJ2-1,CASSHGQGAGEQFF,TGTGCCAGCAGCCACGGACAGGGGGCTGGGGAGCAGTTCTTC
many,15,NA,TRBV5-1,TRBJ2-1,CASSSNSISYNEQFF,TGCGCCAGCAGCTCAAACAGCATCTCCTACAATGAGCAGTTCTTC
few,17,TRBD2,TRBV5-1,TRBJ2-1,CASSLGGSSGGYNEQFF,TGCGCCAGCAGCTTGGGGGGGTCGAGCGGGGGTTACAATGAGCAGTTCTTC